This entry concerns a single TCR beta chain. These data are taken from a study of cytomegalovirus exposure and HLA in healthy donors. Germline V gene data show CDR1 as MNHEY and CDR2 as SVGAGI. V lost 4 bases and J lost 3; bases outside the gene matches: 7. The CDR3 contains 15 residues. Researchers ran the PCR with 60 Vbeta and 13 Jbeta primers. Produced via immunoSEQ multiplex PCR; TCRdb's table is partial and in-frame only. In the table there are over 120,000 clones, 70% of which are singletons. This sequence joins TRBV6-5 and TRBJ2-3; the match to TRBD1 covers 7 bases. Source material: PBMCs. The sequence was obtained from a woman between 55 and 75 years old in good health and CMV-seropositive. CDR3 nucleotides: TGTGCCAGCAGTTCCGACAGGGAGCGAACAGATACGCAGTATTTT. Translating it yields CASSSDRERTDTQYF.